This T cell receptor (beta chain) was sequenced for a study of blood T cell repertoires in COVID-19. Turning to the study itself: T cells, B-cell-depleted T cells, or PBMCs supplied cDNA or gDNA.

Germline values: CDR1 LNHDA, CDR2 SQIVND (reference sequence). With V trimmed by 4 bases and J by 3 bases, 8 bases remained unmatched. The CDR3 spans 16 residues. The assay was immunoSEQ multiplex PCR, and TCRdb's table has in-frame clones only and misses some. The sample records almost 35,000 clones, 70% to 80% being singletons. The material sequenced was peripheral blood. The rearrangement joins TRBV19 to TRBJ2-1; 8 bases fit TRBD2. This receptor was identified in a man older than 75 with acute or convalescent COVID-19. In nucleotides, the CDR3 is TGTGCCAGTAGTACGGGACTAGTAATGTACTACAATGAGCAGTTCTTC. Its translation is CASSTGLVMYYNEQFF. Together with reference TRBV19 and TRBJ2-1, the CDR3 gives the full variable domain: DGGITQSPKYLFRKEGQNVTLSCEQNLNHDAMYWYRQDPGQGLRLIYYSQIVNDFQKGDIAEGYSVSREKKESFPLTVTSAQKNPTAFYLCASSTGLVMYYNEQFFGPGTRLTVL.